This T cell receptor (beta chain) was found in a study of blood T cell repertoires in COVID-19. The CDR3 length is 19 residues. Trimming at V came to 0 bases and at J to 0 bases, leaving 6 bases not matched to a gene. This table comes from immunoSEQ multiplex PCR, and its TCRdb copy is limited to in-frame clones, with some not included. The repertoire includes approximately 15,000 clones, around nine tenths of them detected once, and 3.5% to 5% sits in the top ten. The genes are TRBV23-1 and TRBJ2-6, with 9 nucleotides matching TRBD1. TRBV23-1 is annotated as an ORF whose role is uncertain. Specimen: peripheral blood. The source is a man in his sixties with active COVID-19. The CDR3 is CASSQSGTGLRSGANVLTF. The CDR3 coding sequence is TGCGCCAGCAGTCAATCCGGGACAGGGCTACGCTCTGGGGCCAACGTCCTGACTTTC.